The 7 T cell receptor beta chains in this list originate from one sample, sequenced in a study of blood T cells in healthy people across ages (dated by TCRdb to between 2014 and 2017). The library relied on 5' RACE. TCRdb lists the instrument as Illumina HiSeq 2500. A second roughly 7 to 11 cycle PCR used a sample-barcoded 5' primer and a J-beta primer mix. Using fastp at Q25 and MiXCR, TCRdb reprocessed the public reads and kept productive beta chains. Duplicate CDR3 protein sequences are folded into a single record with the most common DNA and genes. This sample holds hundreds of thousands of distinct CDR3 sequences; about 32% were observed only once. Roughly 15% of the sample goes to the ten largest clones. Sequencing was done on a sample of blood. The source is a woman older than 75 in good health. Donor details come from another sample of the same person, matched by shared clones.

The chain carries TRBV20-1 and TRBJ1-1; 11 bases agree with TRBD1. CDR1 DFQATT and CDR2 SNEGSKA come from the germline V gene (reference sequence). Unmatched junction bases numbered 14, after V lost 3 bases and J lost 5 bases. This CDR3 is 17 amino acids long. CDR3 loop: CSASGQGASVVGTEAFF. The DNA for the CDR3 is TGCAGTGCTAGTGGACAGGGGGCGTCCGTGGTTGGGACTGAAGCTTTCTTT.

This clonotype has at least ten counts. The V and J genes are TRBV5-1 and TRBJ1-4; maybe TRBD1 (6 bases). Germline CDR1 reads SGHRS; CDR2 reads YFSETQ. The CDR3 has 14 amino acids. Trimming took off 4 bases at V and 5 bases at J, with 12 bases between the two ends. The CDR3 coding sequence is TGCGCCAGCAGCCGTACAGGGAAGAATGAAAAACTGTTTTTT. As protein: CASSRTGKNEKLFF.

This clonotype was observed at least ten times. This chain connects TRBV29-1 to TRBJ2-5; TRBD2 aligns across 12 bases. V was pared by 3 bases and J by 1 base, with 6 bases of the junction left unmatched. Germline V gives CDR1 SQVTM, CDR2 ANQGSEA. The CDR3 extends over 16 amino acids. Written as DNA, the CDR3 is TGCAGCGTTGAGACTCCGACTAGCGGGGGCCAAGAGACCCAGTACTTC. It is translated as CSVETPTSGGQETQYF.

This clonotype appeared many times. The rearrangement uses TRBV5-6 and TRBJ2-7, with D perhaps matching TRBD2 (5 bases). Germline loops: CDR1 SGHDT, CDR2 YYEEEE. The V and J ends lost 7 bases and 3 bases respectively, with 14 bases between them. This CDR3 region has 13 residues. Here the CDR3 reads CASSAAGFYEQYF. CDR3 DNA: TGTGCCAGCTCAGCGGCAGGCTTCTACGAGCAGTACTTC. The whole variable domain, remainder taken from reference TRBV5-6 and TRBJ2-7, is DAGVTQSPTHLIKTRGQQVTLRCSPKSGHDTVSWYQQALGQGPQFIFQYYEEEERQRGNFPDRFSGHQFPNYSSELNVNALLLGDSALYLCASSAAGFYEQYFGPGTRLTVT.

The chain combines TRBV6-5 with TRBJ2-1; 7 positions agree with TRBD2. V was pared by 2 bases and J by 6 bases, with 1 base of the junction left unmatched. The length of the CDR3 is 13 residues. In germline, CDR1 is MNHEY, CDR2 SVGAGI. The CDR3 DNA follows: TGTGCCAGCAGTTACCTAGCGGCCAATGAGCAGTTCTTC. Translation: CASSYLAANEQFF.

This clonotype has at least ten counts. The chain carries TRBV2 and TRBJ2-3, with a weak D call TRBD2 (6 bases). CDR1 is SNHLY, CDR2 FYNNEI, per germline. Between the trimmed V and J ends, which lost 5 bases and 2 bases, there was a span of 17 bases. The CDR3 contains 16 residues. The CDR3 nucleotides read TGTGCCAGCAGTCCCCTAATGGGGGGTGTCACAGATACGCAGTATTTT. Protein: CASSPLMGGVTDTQYF. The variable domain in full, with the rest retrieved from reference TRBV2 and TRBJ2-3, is EPEVTQTPSHQVTQMGQEVILRCVPISNHLYFYWYRQILGQKVEFLVSFYNNEISEKSEIFDDQFSVERPDGSNFTLKIRSTKLEDSAMYFCASSPLMGGVTDTQYFGPGTRLTVL.

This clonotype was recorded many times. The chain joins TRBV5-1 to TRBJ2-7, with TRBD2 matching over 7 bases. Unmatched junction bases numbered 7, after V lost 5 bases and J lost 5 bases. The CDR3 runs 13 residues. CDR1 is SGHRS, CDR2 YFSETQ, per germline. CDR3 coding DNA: TGCGCCAGCAGGTCGCTCCGGGGGGACGAGCAGTACTTC. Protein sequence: CASRSLRGDEQYF.